The T cell receptor (beta chain) under discussion was sequenced for a study of blood T cell repertoires in COVID-19. Across the whole study: The origin of the acute and convalescent COVID-19 samples was the United States, Italy and Spain. The cDNA or gDNA used as material had been derived from T cells, B-cell-depleted T cells, or PBMCs.

Per the study methods: By means of reference gene primer amplification, nucleated cell counts were estimated. The repertoire was sequenced with immunoSEQ multiplex PCR; TCRdb's copy has only in-frame clones and lacks some. The V and J calls and clone size were taken over from that table, and D and trimming were inferred from the DNA. The data hold approximately 250,000 clones, with about 89% observed a single time. The CDR3 has 15 residues. The germline V gene has CDR1 SGHVS and CDR2 FNYEAQ. Trimming shortened V by 0 bases and J by 1 base, and 9 bases separated the two germline ends. This TCR derives from a middle-aged man with active or convalescent COVID-19. The chain is built from TRBV7-6 and TRBJ1-1, with unresolved D. Material for sequencing was peripheral blood. CDR3: CASSLAKSGNTEAFF. CDR3 DNA sequence: TGTGCCAGCAGCTTAGCGAAGTCGGGGAACACTGAAGCTTTCTTT. Looking up the rest from reference TRBV7-6 and TRBJ1-1 gives the full variable domain: GAGVSQSPRYKVTKRGQDVALRCDPISGHVSLYWYRQALGQGPEFLTYFNYEAQQDKSGLPNDRFSAERPEGSISTLTIQRTEQRDSAMYRCASSLAKSGNTEAFFGQGTRLTVV.